Listed below are T cell receptor beta chains from one sample, sequenced in a study of blood T cell repertoires in COVID-19. The method was immunoSEQ multiplex PCR; TCRdb's version includes in-frame clones alone and lacks a portion of them. The table lists about 220,000 clones, roughly nine tenths of them singletons. Sequenced material: peripheral blood. Receptors originate from a middle-aged man with active or convalescent COVID-19. CDR3s include the opening cysteine and the closing phenylalanine or tryptophan. The order of the fields is clone size, D gene, J gene, V gene, CDR3 DNA, CDR3 protein. A D gene is named only where the DNA matches it firmly. Expanded clones get a size class; other rows say once, few or many, or leave the size out.

size: NA; D: NA; J: TRBJ1-2; V: TRBV28; DNA: TGTGCCAGCAGTTTAATAGGGGCCTCAGGGCATGGCTACACCTTC; CDR3: CASSLIGASGHGYTF
size: NA; D: NA; J: TRBJ1-1; V: TRBV5-4; DNA: TGTGCCAGCAGCCACGGACAGTTTGAAGCTTTCTTT; CDR3: CASSHGQFEAFF
size: NA; D: TRBD1; J: TRBJ1-1; V: TRBV12-3/TRBV12-4; DNA: TGTGCCAGCAGCCGACAGGGTCGCACTGAAGCTTTCTTT; CDR3: CASSRQGRTEAFF
size: NA; D: NA; J: TRBJ2-3; V: TRBV2; DNA: TGTGCCAGGAGCGGATCTAGCACAGATACGCAGTATTTT; CDR3: CARSGSSTDTQYF
size: NA; D: NA; J: TRBJ1-2; V: TRBV5-4; DNA: TGTGCCAGCAGCTGGAAGACAGATGGCTACACCTTC; CDR3: CASSWKTDGYTF
size: NA; D: TRBD1; J: TRBJ1-4; V: TRBV5-1; DNA: TGCGCCAGCAGCTTTCCGGGACAGGGGAGTGAAAAACTGTTTTTT; CDR3: CASSFPGQGSEKLFF
size: once; D: NA; J: TRBJ2-3; V: TRBV28; DNA: TGTGCCAGCAGTTTAAGTGGCTCCACAGATACGCAGTATTTT; CDR3: CASSLSGSTDTQYF
size: NA; D: NA; J: TRBJ1-4; V: TRBV7-6; DNA: TGTGCCAGCAGCACCCATCGGGGGGGAGGCACTAATGAAAAACTGTTTTTT; CDR3: CASSTHRGGGTNEKLFF
size: once; D: NA; J: TRBJ1-2; V: TRBV21-1; DNA: TGTGCCAGCGGCCCGGACAGCTATACTTCTAACTATGGCTACACCTTC; CDR3: CASGPDSYTSNYGYTF
size: NA; D: TRBD1; J: TRBJ1-1; V: TRBV3-1/TRBV3-2; DNA: TGTGCCAGCAGCCATCTTGACAGGGGGTCGAACACTGAAGCTTTCTTT; CDR3: CASSHLDRGSNTEAFF
size: few; D: NA; J: TRBJ2-1; V: TRBV5-4; DNA: TGTGCCAGCAGTTCAAAACAGGGCTCTTCCTCCTACAATGAGCAGTTCTTC; CDR3: CASSSKQGSSSYNEQFF